These T cell receptor beta chains were read from a single sample in a study of early T cells in non-severe SARS-CoV-2 infection. Via MiXCR, TCRdb re-called the 5' RACE reads, giving one row per CDR3 protein. This sample has roughly 65,000 distinct CDR3 sequences, with roughly 11% found just once. Sequenced input: whole blood. The receptors were gathered from an adult who was a healthcare worker with PCR-confirmed SARS-CoV-2 infection or an uninfected control (not recorded which). Both conserved end residues are trimmed from each CDR3. D genes are given only for firm matches.

TRBJ2-1 | . | TRBV11-1 | ASSLVGEYEQF
TRBJ1-5 | . | TRBV10-3 | ATLGDGGHRSNQPQH
TRBJ1-1 | TRBD1 | TRBV11-2 | ASSPTGTAMNTEAF
TRBJ1-6 | TRBD1 | TRBV6-5 | ASSYGTGVSPLH
TRBJ2-1 | . | TRBV6-1 | ASSEVWGSNEQF
TRBJ2-7 | TRBD2 | TRBV10-3 | AIGEGARGVYEQY
TRBJ1-5 | . | TRBV7-2 | ASSLRGGPQPQH
TRBJ2-7 | . | TRBV7-9 | ASRDSSYEQY
TRBJ2-7 | . | TRBV9 | ASSPSGQY
TRBJ2-3 | TRBD2 | TRBV27 | ASTSGSRADTQY
TRBJ1-1 | . | TRBV5-1 | ASSLAGQSSVF
TRBJ2-1 | . | TRBV9 | ASSVAGVDYNEQF
TRBJ2-7 | TRBD1 | TRBV12-3/TRBV12-4 | ASSWDRTYEQY
TRBJ1-1 | TRBD1 | TRBV20-1 | SAPGQGNEAF
TRBJ1-5 | . | TRBV6-1 | ASRRGTSSNQPQH
TRBJ2-1 | TRBD2 | TRBV5-4 | ASSSAGGAGVHNEQF
TRBJ1-5 | . | TRBV2 | ASSEISTNQPQH
TRBJ2-5 | TRBD1 | TRBV28 | ASLGGTGWKTQY
TRBJ1-2 | . | TRBV5-1 | ASSLGRGYPANYGYT
TRBJ1-1 | . | TRBV12-3/TRBV12-4 | ASSLRQKKLLQAF
TRBJ2-1 | TRBD2 | TRBV7-6 | ASSRLAGASYNEQF
TRBJ2-3 | . | TRBV5-1 | ASTAVTADTQY
TRBJ2-1 | . | TRBV7-2 | ASSSYAGGKGSSYNEQF
TRBJ2-3 | TRBD2 | TRBV6-5 | ATRTSGRDTQY
TRBJ2-7 | . | TRBV27 | ASSTGHLYEQY
TRBJ2-3 | TRBD2 | TRBV5-4 | ASSFTTSGRANTQY
TRBJ1-2 | TRBD1 | TRBV20-1 | SARRTGQFGYT
TRBJ1-4 | . | TRBV28 | ASKEGPNEKLF
TRBJ1-5 | TRBD1 | TRBV20-1 | STRQGSNQPQH
TRBJ2-7 | . | TRBV28 | ASSSPHRSSYEQY
TRBJ2-5 | . | TRBV3-1 | ASSHRTGSETQY
TRBJ2-3 | TRBD2 | TRBV7-6 | ASSSRAGVYDTQY
TRBJ2-3 | TRBD2 | TRBV28 | ASSSPRLAASTDTQY
TRBJ1-4 | . | TRBV3-1 | ASSHRSGDEKLF
TRBJ2-7 | . | TRBV14 | ASSLSLSYEQY
TRBJ1-3 | . | TRBV12-3/TRBV12-4 | ARNTIY
TRBJ2-2 | TRBD2 | TRBV2 | ASNTGGPSITGELF
TRBJ2-5 | . | TRBV29-1 | SVEPGWLALYQETQY
TRBJ2-7 | TRBD2 | TRBV28 | ASSPSGYVQY
TRBJ1-1 | . | TRBV18 | ASSPRGEKAEAF
TRBJ1-2 | . | TRBV28 | ASSLAPQGYGYT
TRBJ2-3 | TRBD2 | TRBV4-1 | ASSQSNREGLDTQY
TRBJ2-1 | . | TRBV11-2 | ASSLSSTDRRNEQF
TRBJ2-7 | TRBD2 | TRBV11-2 | ASSSPSGRANEQY
TRBJ2-1 | . | TRBV7-8 | ASSFDAEQF
TRBJ2-1 | TRBD2 | TRBV5-1 | ASSPLAGGPNEQF
TRBJ2-1 | TRBD2 | TRBV5-1 | ASSAPTSGNNEQF
TRBJ1-5 | . | TRBV6-1 | ASSEFPGSNQPQH
TRBJ2-5 | . | TRBV4-1 | ASSQEDREGETQY
TRBJ2-7 | . | TRBV3-1 | ASSRGGTYEQY
TRBJ2-7 | . | TRBV28 | ASSLGIHSYEQY
TRBJ2-3 | . | TRBV28 | ASSTHRGTDTQY
TRBJ2-7 | . | TRBV7-9 | ASSFAEFYEQY
TRBJ1-2 | . | TRBV3-1 | ASSQDDLAGGYT
TRBJ2-3 | . | TRBV20-1 | SASLAGTDTQY